This TCR beta chain appears in the sequencing data of a study of blood T cell repertoires in COVID-19. About the research overall: Whether acute or convalescent, the COVID-19 samples came from the United States, Italy and Spain. Sample material is recorded as cDNA or gDNA derived from T cells, B-cell-depleted T cells, or PBMCs.

Sequenced by immunoSEQ multiplex PCR; TCRdb stores in-frame clones only, minus some. The sample yields about 140,000 clones, almost 85% seen once. Cohorts were determined from participant-reported clinical history. The germline gives CDR1 MGHRA, CDR2 YSYEKL. The V and J ends lost 7 bases and 3 bases, in that order; junction bases with no gene match: 14. This CDR3 spans 17 amino acids. This chain connects TRBV4-1 to TRBJ2-2; 7 bases align to TRBD1. Sequencing was carried out using PBMCs or T cells enriched from blood (not recorded which). This receptor was taken from a middle-aged man with acute COVID-19. The CDR3 sequence: CASKTDRDRGYTGELFF. The DNA for the CDR3 is TGCGCCAGCAAAACTGACAGGGACCGAGGGTACACCGGGGAGCTGTTTTTT.